This T cell receptor beta chain emerged from a study of healthy donors' naive CD4 and CD8 T cells. This CDR3 has 14 amino acids. From germline, CDR1 is DFQATT and CDR2 SNEGSKA (reference sequence). Trimming removed 0 bases at V and 4 bases at J, with 10 bases between. Each TCR library used approximately 500 ng of total RNA and a linear amplification protocol. TCRdb reprocessed the reads via MiXCR and lists one record per CDR3 protein. Among around 180,000 distinct CDR3 sequences listed, around three quarters were seen once. This receptor was identified in a pool of human donors in good health; the sample pools cells from several healthy donors. Sequencing was performed on naive CD4+ and CD8+ T cells sorted from blood, pooled from several donors. This chain connects TRBV20-1 to TRBJ2-1, with D tentatively TRBD2 (6 bases). Here the CDR3 DNA reads TGCAGTGCTAGAGATCGACTAGTTTACAATGAGCAGTTCTTC. The encoded protein is CSARDRLVYNEQFF.